Shown below are 12 T cell receptor beta chains from a single sample sequenced in a study of T cells after yellow fever vaccination. MiXCR, applied by TCRdb to the 5' RACE reads, yields one record per CDR3 protein. The sample carries around 72,000 distinct CDR3 sequences, roughly 7% recorded once. The sequences come from CD8+ T cells sorted from PBMCs, collected more than 8 days after the first yellow fever vaccination. These TCRs come from a man younger than 30 who received the YFV17D yellow fever vaccine.

This clonotype has more than one count but fewer than ten. The J gene is TRBJ2-7, the V gene TRBV7-2; TRBD1 matches 9 bases. The J segment lost 2 bases and the V segment lost 3 bases, leaving 2 bases of the junction unmatched. Germline lookup yields CDR1 SGHTA and CDR2 FQGNSA. The CDR3 has 14 amino acids. The CDR3 sequence is CASSFGQGTYEQYV. CDR3 sequence (DNA): TGTGCCAGCAGCTTCGGACAGGGGACCTACGAGCAGTACGTC.

Many counts were recorded for this clonotype. The CDR3 here is CASSLGDRVGYEETQYF. The CDR3 nucleotides are TGTGCCAGCAGTTTAGGGGACAGGGTCGGATACGAGGAGACCCAGTACTTC. V is TRBV28 and J is TRBJ2-5, with 9 nucleotides matching TRBD1. Germline V gene lookup returns CDR1 MDHEN and CDR2 SYDVKM. The CDR3 is made up of 17 amino acids. The V segment lost 2 bases and the J segment 5 bases; nucleotides outside the gene matches: 12.

The chain recombines TRBV27 with TRBJ2-7; the match to TRBD2 covers 12 bases. Germline trimming cut 6 bases from V and 6 bases from J; bases unmatched to any gene: 9. CDR1 and CDR2 from the germline V gene are MNHEY and SMNVEV (reference sequence). The CDR3 covers 15 residues. DNA for the CDR3: TGTGCCAGCAGCCCTGGGACTAGCGGGTCACGCGAGCAGTACGTC. Residues: CASSPGTSGSREQYV.

This clonotype was picked up many times. The chain combines TRBV27 with TRBJ2-3; TRBD1 aligns across 8 bases. This CDR3 comprises 15 residues. The germline V gene encodes CDR1 MNHEY and CDR2 SMNVEV (reference sequence). With 4 bases clipped from V and 4 bases from J, the junction kept 7 bases outside the gene matches. CDR3 sequence: CASSSTGVRSDTQYF. The CDR3 DNA reads TGTGCCAGCAGTTCGACAGGGGTGCGCTCAGATACGCAGTATTTT.

This clonotype was seen at least ten times. This sequence joins TRBV12-3 or TRBV12-4 and TRBJ1-2; possibly TRBD1 for D (5 bases). The CDR3 is 15 residues long. With 6 bases removed from V and 2 bases from J, the gap between germline ends came to 16 bases. The CDR3 sequence: CASSPRGENNYGYTF. The CDR3 DNA reads TGTGCCAGCAGCCCGAGAGGGGAGAACAACTATGGCTACACCTTC.

This clonotype showed up many times. This chain connects TRBV12-3 or TRBV12-4 to TRBJ2-7; D uncertain. Trimming left V 2 bases short and J 0 bases short, with 5 bases between. The CDR3 covers 13 residues. This CDR3 reads CASSLRNSYEQYF. As DNA, the CDR3 is TGTGCCAGCAGTTTACGGAACTCCTACGAGCAGTACTTC.

In DNA, the CDR3 is TGTGCCAGCAGCTCCGGACAGGGAGTGGACGGCTACACCTTC. Translated, it gives CASSSGQGVDGYTF. The chain couples TRBV7-8 to TRBJ1-2; TRBD1 agrees at 8 bases. This CDR3 region has 14 residues. CDR1 SGHVS and CDR2 FQNEAQ come from the germline V gene. J gave up 8 bases and V 4 bases, and 9 bases lay outside the gene matches.

This clonotype was recorded a few times. J is TRBJ1-4 and V is TRBV5-5; TRBD1 might be the D (6 bases). Trimming removed 1 base at V and 0 bases at J, with 10 bases between. Per the germline V gene, CDR1 is SGHKS and CDR2 is YYEKEE (reference sequence). The CDR3 totals 16 residues. This chain's CDR3 is CASSLSDRTTNEKLFF. The CDR3, as DNA: TGTGCCAGCAGCTTGTCCGACAGGACAACTAATGAAAAACTGTTTTTT.

This clonotype was seen ten or more times. This chain joins TRBV11-2 and TRBJ2-2; D gene uncertain. CDR1 and CDR2 (germline): SGHAT, FQNNGV. V was trimmed by 4 bases and J by 4 bases, leaving 16 bases between them. The CDR3 extends over 16 amino acids. The CDR3 sequence: CASSYGLRVGTGELFF. The DNA of the CDR3 is TGTGCCAGCAGCTATGGCCTTAGGGTGGGCACCGGGGAGCTGTTTTTT.

The rearrangement uses TRBV4-1 and TRBJ2-3, with D tentatively TRBD1 or TRBD2 (5 bases each). The CDR3 contains 15 residues. Trimming stripped 3 bases from V and 2 bases from J, with 12 bases between. Germline V lookup: CDR1 MGHRA, CDR2 YSYEKL. DNA of the CDR3: TGCGCCAGCAGCCATGGGACCACGGCCACAGATACGCAGTATTTT. This sequence encodes CASSHGTTATDTQYF.

Here the CDR3 DNA reads TGTGCCTGCTGCAAGAAGGTCACTAGCGGGGGTAGCTCCTACAATGAGCAGTTCTTC. This gives the protein CACCKKVTSGGSSYNEQFF. The chain is built from TRBV3-1 and TRBJ2-1; 11 nucleotides match TRBD2. The trim removed 11 bases at V and 0 bases at J, leaving 18 bases unmatched. Germline CDR1 LGHDT, CDR2 YNNKEL (reference sequence). The CDR3 runs to 19 residues.

This clonotype was recorded at least ten times. CDR3 protein: CASSYEGLSYNSPLHF. The DNA for the CDR3 is TGTGCCAGCAGTTACGAGGGGTTATCCTATAATTCACCCCTCCACTTT. The chain couples TRBV6-5 to TRBJ1-6; TRBD1 is a possible D gene (5 bases). CDR1 is MNHEY, CDR2 SVGAGI, per germline. There are 16 residues in the CDR3. Trimming shortened V by 2 bases and J by 1 base, and 9 bases separated the two germline ends.